These T cell receptor beta chains were read from a single sample in a study of blood T cell repertoires in COVID-19. Here immunoSEQ multiplex PCR was the method, and the copy in TCRdb shows in-frame clones only, minus some. The sample lists a few hundred thousand clones; 88% were seen once. The sequenced sample was peripheral blood. These receptors came from a woman aged 25 to 39 with COVID-19, enrolled during active disease. Both conserved end residues are part of each CDR3. The order of the fields is clone size, V gene, D gene, J gene, CDR3 DNA, CDR3 protein. D genes are given only for firm matches. Rows give clone size only sometimes, using once, few, many, or a class for an expanded clone.

.,TRBV19,.,TRBJ1-5,TGTGCCAGTAGTATTGCGGGGGCCAATCAGCCCCAGCATTTT,CASSIAGANQPQHF
.,TRBV24-1,.,TRBJ2-5,TGTGCCACCAGTGATAGGACTTCTAGCGAAAAAGAGACCCAGTACTTC,CATSDRTSSEKETQYF
few,TRBV5-4,.,TRBJ2-7,TGTGCCAGCAGCCCTGGACAGTACGAGCAGTACTTC,CASSPGQYEQYF
.,TRBV7-2,TRBD2,TRBJ2-5,TGTGCCAGCCAACCGGGGGGGGGACGGGAGACCCAGTACTTC,CASQPGGGRETQYF
.,TRBV7-6,TRBD2,TRBJ2-6,TGTGCCAGCAGCCCAACCCTGCTTGCGGGGGACTCTGGGGCCAACGTCCTGACTTTC,CASSPTLLAGDSGANVLTF
.,TRBV27,.,TRBJ2-7,TGTGCCAGCAACTCCCCAGGACAATACGAGCAGTACTTC,CASNSPGQYEQYF
.,TRBV7-9,.,TRBJ2-1,TGTGCCAGCAGCCAGGGACTTAATGAGCAGTTCTTC,CASSQGLNEQFF
.,TRBV4-3,TRBD2,TRBJ2-1,TGCGCCAGCAGCCGGGGACTAGCGGGGGGGTATGAGCAGTTCTTC,CASSRGLAGGYEQFF
.,TRBV4-1,.,TRBJ1-3,TGCGCCAGCAGCCACATACAGGGTAGCTCTGGAAACACCATATATTTT,CASSHIQGSSGNTIYF
.,TRBV28,.,TRBJ2-4,TGTGCCAGCACCTCATCCAGGGGAGTGTCCCTAAACATTCAGTACTTC,CASTSSRGVSLNIQYF
.,TRBV13,TRBD1,TRBJ1-6,TGTGCCAGCAGCTTAGGTCCGGGACAGATGTCACCCCTCCACTTT,CASSLGPGQMSPLHF
.,TRBV27,TRBD2,TRBJ2-1,TGTGCCAGCAGTGAGTGGACTAGCGGGAGTTTCTACAATGAGCAGTTCTTC,CASSEWTSGSFYNEQFF
.,TRBV29-1,TRBD1,TRBJ2-7,TGCAGCGTTATGTCCAGGGGGAAGTTGAACGAGCAGTACTTC,CSVMSRGKLNEQYF
few,TRBV5-8,.,TRBJ1-2,TGTGCCAGCAGCTACCCGGGGGGAGGCGGCTACACCTTC,CASSYPGGGGYTF
.,TRBV5-5,TRBD1,TRBJ1-2,TGTGCCAGCAGGTCTTGGGCAAAACAGGGGGCCGGGGGAGGCTACACCTTC,CASRSWAKQGAGGGYTF
.,TRBV27,.,TRBJ2-1,TGTGCCAGCAGCCTTGGACTTATACCCTACAATGAGCAGTTCTTC,CASSLGLIPYNEQFF
.,TRBV4-3,TRBD2,TRBJ2-1,TGCGCCAGCAGCCAAGACGCCCTAGCGGGAGAGTACAATGAGCAGTTCTTC,CASSQDALAGEYNEQFF
many,TRBV7-8,TRBD1,TRBJ1-1,TGTGCCAGCAGCGGACCAGGACAGGGGGTTTTCGTGAACACTGAAGCTTTCTTT,CASSGPGQGVFVNTEAFF
.,TRBV18,.,TRBJ1-1,TGTGCCAGCTCACGAGCCACGCTTCAAATGCGGGGAACTGAAGCTTTCTTT,CASSRATLQMRGTEAFF
.,TRBV25-1,.,TRBJ2-5,TGTGCCAGCAGTGCCCTGCAAGAGACCCAGTACTTC,CASSALQETQYF
.,TRBV5-4,TRBD1,TRBJ2-7,TGTGCCAGCAGCCGCGACAGGGGACACGAGCAGTACTTC,CASSRDRGHEQYF
.,TRBV7-9,.,TRBJ1-1,TGTGCCAGCAGCTTAGCGTCAGGGGTTGGTGCTTTCTTT,CASSLASGVGAFF
.,TRBV2,TRBD2,TRBJ2-7,TGTGCCAGCAGGAAAGCGGGGGAGAACTACGAGCAGTACTTC,CASRKAGENYEQYF
.,TRBV4-1,TRBD2,TRBJ2-3,TGCGCCAGCAGCCAAGATTGGCGGGAGGGCCAAGATACGCAGTATTTT,CASSQDWREGQDTQYF
.,TRBV7-2,TRBD1,TRBJ2-1,TGTGCCAGCAGTCAGGGGACAGGGTACAATGAGCAGTTCTTC,CASSQGTGYNEQFF
.,TRBV7-9,.,TRBJ2-3,TGTGCCAGCACCGGGACTGGCACAGATACGCAGTATTTT,CASTGTGTDTQYF
.,TRBV7-9,.,TRBJ2-7,TGTGCCAGCAGCTTAGGGGGAACAGGGCACTCCTACGAGCAGTACTTC,CASSLGGTGHSYEQYF
.,TRBV6-5,.,TRBJ1-4,TGTGCCAGCAGAAACGACAAGGAAAAACTGTTTTTT,CASRNDKEKLFF
.,TRBV3-1/TRBV3-2,TRBD1,TRBJ1-1,TGTGCCAGCAGACCCGAGGGACAGGGTGGGGACGTTCGGGCTGAAGCTTTCTTT,CASRPEGQGGDVRAEAFF
.,TRBV3-1/TRBV3-2,.,TRBJ2-3,TGTGCCAGCAGCCAAGAAGGATCAGGTGGTGGGTATTTT,CASSQEGSGGGYF
.,TRBV11-3,TRBD2,TRBJ2-1,TGTGCCAGCAGCTTAGGGACTAGCAATGGGCAGTTCTTC,CASSLGTSNGQFF
.,TRBV6-1,TRBD1,TRBJ1-2,TGTGCCAGCAGTGATAAGGGACAGGGAAACTATGGCTACACCTTC,CASSDKGQGNYGYTF
.,TRBV4-1,.,TRBJ1-5,TGCGCCAGCAGCCAAGATCAGGGGCTTAGCAATCAGCCCCAGCATTTT,CASSQDQGLSNQPQHF
once,TRBV9,.,TRBJ1-5,TGTGCCAGCAGCGCTAACAGTGATCAGCCCCAGCATTTT,CASSANSDQPQHF
once,TRBV12-5,TRBD2,TRBJ2-1,TGTGCTAGTGGTTTGCCCCCACTAGCGCGAGAGGGAAGCTCCTACAATGAGCAGTTCTTC,CASGLPPLAREGSSYNEQFF
.,TRBV5-1,.,TRBJ1-6,TGCGCCAGCAGCTTGGGAAGGGGTTATTCACCCCTCCACTTT,CASSLGRGYSPLHF
few,TRBV5-1,TRBD2,TRBJ2-1,TGCGCCAGCAGCCCGGGGGGTGATAATGAGCAGTTCTTC,CASSPGGDNEQFF
.,TRBV5-4,.,TRBJ1-2,TGTGCCAGCAGCTTGGCAAGGGGCGACTATGGCTACACCTTC,CASSLARGDYGYTF
.,TRBV9,TRBD1,TRBJ1-4,TGTGCCAGCAGCCTACAGGGGGGTAATGAAAAACTGTTTTTT,CASSLQGGNEKLFF
once,TRBV24-1,TRBD2,TRBJ2-1,TGTGCCACCGGATCTAGCGGGAGGGGTTGGAGTGAGCAGTTCTTC,CATGSSGRGWSEQFF
.,TRBV28,.,TRBJ2-7,TGTGCCAGCCACAGTGGAGGGGGCGGAAGATCGTACGAGCAGTACTTC,CASHSGGGGRSYEQYF
.,TRBV19,.,TRBJ1-1,TGTGCCAGTAAACCATCAGACAGGTCCTCTGAAGCTTTCTTT,CASKPSDRSSEAFF
.,TRBV9,.,TRBJ2-6,TGTGCCAGCAGCGTCCGGACAGCCTCTGGGGCCAACGTCCTGACTTTC,CASSVRTASGANVLTF
.,TRBV18,TRBD1,TRBJ1-6,TGTGCCAGCTCACCGGGACAGTCCAATTCACCCCTCCACTTT,CASSPGQSNSPLHF